Shown below are 32 T cell receptor beta chains from a single sample sequenced in a study of blood T cell repertoires in COVID-19. Clones were read by immunoSEQ multiplex PCR, and TCRdb kept only the in-frame ones, dropping some. Here the sample spans 130,000 to 150,000 clones, about 84% being singletons. The source material was peripheral blood. The origin of the receptors is a woman older than 75 in a cohort sampled during active or convalescent COVID-19.

The V and J genes are TRBV6-6 and TRBJ1-3; D uncertain. V gave up 5 bases and J gave up 0 bases, with 5 bases separating them. Looked up from germline, CDR1 is MNHNY and CDR2 is SVGAGI (reference sequence). The CDR3 sequence is 13 residues long. CDR3 in amino acids: CASSPNSGNTIYF. In DNA, the CDR3 is TGTGCCAGCAGTCCCAACTCTGGAAACACCATATATTTT.

This chain joins TRBV12-3 or TRBV12-4 and TRBJ2-7; 8 bases map to TRBD1. J gave up 4 bases and V 6 bases, and 5 bases lay outside the gene matches. The CDR3 loop spans 13 amino acids. The CDR3, as DNA: TGTGCCAGCAGCCAGGGGGCGCAGTACGAGCAGTACTTC. It codes for CASSQGAQYEQYF.

In this sample, this clone turned up a few times. J is TRBJ1-1 and V is TRBV11-3, with TRBD1 matching 7 bases. There are 14 residues in the CDR3. The germline V gene has CDR1 SGHNT and CDR2 YENEEA. Trimming removed 1 base from V and 1 base from J; junction bases left unmatched: 0. The CDR3 loop is CASSLGQGNTEAFF. The CDR3 DNA sequence: TGTGCCAGCAGCTTAGGACAGGGGAACACTGAAGCTTTCTTT. The complete variable domain, with remaining parts taken from reference TRBV11-3 and TRBJ1-1, reads EAGVVQSPRYKIIEKKQPVAFWCNPISGHNTLYWYLQNLGQGPELLIRYENEEAVDDSQLPKDRFSAERLKGVDSTLKIQPAELGDSAVYLCASSLGQGNTEAFFGQGTRLTVV.

As regards this clone: The junction shows a germline mismatch at one end, possibly a read error. The rearrangement joins TRBV14 to TRBJ1-2, with 7 bases identical to TRBD1. Germline V lookup: CDR1 SGHDN, CDR2 FVKESK. The CDR3 spans 13 residues. The CDR3 region is CARRGGVSYGYTF. The CDR3 bases are TGTGCCCGCAGGGGGGGGGTTAGCTATGGCTACACCTTC.

The chain is built from TRBV2 and TRBJ2-5; 13 bases fit TRBD2. Germline V lookup: CDR1 SNHLY, CDR2 FYNNEI. The CDR3 sequence is 15 residues long. Losses at the gene ends were 6 bases for V and 1 base for J; bases not matched to a gene: 2. The CDR3 coding sequence is TGTGCCAGCAGGAGACTAGCGGGGGGCCAAGAGACCCAGTACTTC. Translating it yields CASRRLAGGQETQYF. The full variable domain, in which reference TRBV2 and TRBJ2-5 provide the parts outside the CDR3, is EPEVTQTPSHQVTQMGQEVILRCVPISNHLYFYWYRQILGQKVEFLVSFYNNEISEKSEIFDDQFSVERPDGSNFTLKIRSTKLEDSAMYFCASRRLAGGQETQYFGPGTRLLVL.

J is TRBJ1-1 and V is TRBV3-1 (or the pseudogene TRBV3-2), with D unclear. V shed 1 base and J shed 1 base, with 4 bases lying between them. Germline loops: CDR1 LGHDT, CDR2 YNNKEL (reference sequence). The CDR3 runs 13 residues. DNA of the CDR3: TGTGCCAGCAGCCAAGGAGGGAACACTGAAGCTTTCTTT. Its protein is CASSQGGNTEAFF.

The gene calls are TRBV12-3 or TRBV12-4 and TRBJ2-7; 8 bases line up with TRBD1. Trimming removed 5 bases from V and 3 bases from J; junction bases left unmatched: 3. This CDR3 comprises 13 residues. Written as DNA, the CDR3 is TGTGCCAGCAGTCCAGGACAGGGCTACGAGCAGTACGTC. Translated: CASSPGQGYEQYV.

This clone has only one observation. V is TRBV7-3 and J is TRBJ2-3; D uncertain. Germline CDR1 is SGHTA and CDR2 is FQGTGA. Between the trimmed V and J ends, which lost 0 bases and 5 bases, there was a span of 6 bases. CDR3 size: 13 residues. The CDR3 DNA sequence: TGTGCCAGCAGCTTAACGCACGGAGATACGCAGTATTTT. It codes for CASSLTHGDTQYF.

This chain joins TRBV19 and TRBJ2-5, with a tentative D call TRBD2 (6 bases). The CDR3 consists of 12 residues. The V end was cut by 4 bases, the J end by 4 bases, with 7 bases between. Germline CDR1 and CDR2: LNHDA and SQIVND (reference sequence). The CDR3 DNA follows: TGTGCCAGTAGTAGGCGGGGAGAGACCCAGTACTTC. Its translation: CASSRRGETQYF.

This clone was found a few times. The chain links TRBV28 to TRBJ2-1, with a tentative D call TRBD2 (6 bases). Per germline, CDR1 MDHEN and CDR2 SYDVKM. The CDR3 totals 15 residues. Between the trimmed V and J ends, which lost 5 bases and 2 bases, there was a span of 13 bases. The CDR3 DNA sequence: TGTGCCAGCAGTGCCCAGGGAGGCCCCTACAATGAGCAGTTCTTC. This codes for CASSAQGGPYNEQFF.

The chain joins TRBV19 to TRBJ2-1; 7 bases align to TRBD2. Germline CDR1 reads LNHDA; CDR2 reads SQIVND (reference sequence). CDR3 length equals 18 residues. The V segment lost 2 bases and the J segment 9 bases; nucleotides outside the gene matches: 19. The CDR3 protein is CASSIKGSSGDLRVEQFF. The CDR3 nucleotides read TGTGCCAGTAGTATAAAGGGGTCTAGCGGTGACCTCCGGGTTGAGCAGTTCTTC.

A single count supports this clone. The chain uses TRBV5-1 and TRBJ2-5; 8 bases are a match to TRBD1. This CDR3 contains 15 residues. Germline trimming cut 1 base from V and 5 bases from J; bases unmatched to any gene: 7. Germline values: CDR1 SGHRS, CDR2 YFSETQ. CDR3 sequence reads: CASSLQGAVGETQYF. In DNA, the CDR3 is TGCGCCAGCAGCTTGCAGGGGGCTGTAGGGGAGACCCAGTACTTC.

This clone was observed once. The chain combines TRBV29-1 with TRBJ2-5; perhaps TRBD2 as D (6 bases). Germline V CDR1 and CDR2: SQVTM, ANQGSEA. CDR3 length: 14 residues. Deletions cut 2 bases from V and 0 bases from J, with 10 bases between. The CDR3 loop reads CSVELAGNQETQYF. CDR3 coding DNA: TGCAGCGTTGAACTGGCGGGGAACCAAGAGACCCAGTACTTC.

The rearrangement uses TRBV5-4 and TRBJ2-7; 7 nucleotides align to TRBD2. CDR1 is SGHNT, CDR2 YYREEE, per germline (reference sequence). The CDR3 totals 13 residues. The ends lost 4 bases at V and 4 bases at J; junction bases unmatched: 5. This CDR3 reads CASSAGGRYEQYF. CDR3 nucleotides: TGTGCCAGCAGCGCCGGGGGGAGGTACGAGCAGTACTTC.

In this sample, this clone turned up a few times. The V call is TRBV6-6, the J call TRBJ1-5; D possibly corresponds to TRBD1 (6 bases). The CDR3 is made up of 15 amino acids. Germline V lookup: CDR1 MNHNY, CDR2 SVGAGI (reference sequence). The germline V and J ends were trimmed by 5 bases and 7 bases, with 18 bases remaining between them. DNA for the CDR3: TGTGCCAGCAGTCCTACAGGGATTCCGCGACAGCCCCAGCATTTT. Translation: CASSPTGIPRQPQHF.

The rearrangement links TRBV18 to TRBJ2-3, with 8 bases lining up with TRBD1. V shed 3 bases and J 3 bases; nucleotides not matched to a gene: 2. Germline V gene lookup returns CDR1 KGHSH and CDR2 LQKENI. The CDR3 is made up of 14 amino acids. CDR3 loop: CASSPGTGTDTQYF. The CDR3 coding sequence is TGTGCCAGCTCACCTGGGACAGGTACAGATACGCAGTATTTT.

This clone has only one observation. The chain uses TRBV18 and TRBJ1-3, with TRBD1 identical over 7 bases. J gave up 2 bases and V 4 bases, and 2 bases lay outside the gene matches. This CDR3 region has 14 residues. Germline CDR1 and CDR2: KGHSH and LQKENI. For the CDR3, the DNA is TGTGCCAGCTCACTCGACAGGGCTGGAAACACCATATATTTT. It translates to CASSLDRAGNTIYF.

The chain has TRBV7-2 and TRBJ2-5, with 7 bases that match TRBD2. In germline, CDR1 is SGHTA, CDR2 FQGNSA. J lost 4 bases, V lost 1 base, and 3 bases had no gene match. The CDR3 runs to 14 residues. The CDR3 spells CASSLDGGSETQYF. CDR3 in DNA: TGTGCCAGCAGCTTAGACGGGGGGTCAGAGACCCAGTACTTC.

The rearrangement joins TRBV10-3 to TRBJ2-7; D perhaps matches TRBD2 (6 bases). Trimming removed 3 bases at V and 3 bases at J, with 12 bases between. The CDR3 spans 14 residues. Germline V CDR1 and CDR2: ENHRY, SYGVKD. The CDR3 coding sequence is TGTGCCATCAGTGAACGGGACTCACGCTACGAGCAGTACTTC. This codes for CAISERDSRYEQYF.

This rearrangement joins TRBV12-3 or TRBV12-4 to TRBJ1-5; D possibly corresponds to TRBD1 (6 bases). This CDR3 is built from 13 residues. Trimming cost V 5 bases and J 5 bases, with 10 bases left between them. The CDR3 DNA follows: TGTGCCAGCAGTCAGGACAGAGATCAGCCCCAGCATTTT. This gives the protein CASSQDRDQPQHF.

This chain connects TRBV7-2 to TRBJ1-6; D gene ambiguous. V dropped 9 bases and J dropped 3 bases, with 9 bases sitting between them. The CDR3 runs to 13 residues. Germline V gives CDR1 SGHTA, CDR2 FQGNSA. The CDR3 protein is CASGRDYNSPLHF. The CDR3 nucleotides read TGTGCCAGTGGGAGGGACTATAATTCACCCCTCCACTTT.

Only one count was recorded for this clone. The chain couples TRBV27 to TRBJ1-2, with D perhaps TRBD1 (5 bases). CDR3 size: 14 residues. Germline V gene sequence: CDR1 MNHEY, CDR2 SMNVEV (reference sequence). V lost 5 bases and J 3 bases, leaving 13 bases between the germline ends. The CDR3 region is CASSPQTGDYGYTF. DNA for the CDR3: TGTGCCAGCAGTCCGCAAACGGGGGACTATGGCTACACCTTC.

This clone was observed at least ten times. CDR3 bases: TGTGCCAGTAGCCGACAGGGATCGGGCACTGAAGCTTTCTTT. Translation: CASSRQGSGTEAFF. This rearrangement joins TRBV19 to TRBJ1-1; 7 bases agree with TRBD1. The V segment lost 6 bases and the J segment 4 bases; nucleotides outside the gene matches: 8. This CDR3 contains 14 residues. Per the germline V gene, CDR1 is LNHDA and CDR2 is SQIVND (reference sequence). The full variable domain, with the rest looked up from reference TRBV19 and TRBJ1-1, is DGGITQSPKYLFRKEGQNVTLSCEQNLNHDAMYWYRQDPGQGLRLIYYSQIVNDFQKGDIAEGYSVSREKKESFPLTVTSAQKNPTAFYLCASSRQGSGTEAFFGQGTRLTVV.

V is TRBV10-3 and J is TRBJ2-1; 14 positions match TRBD2. Germline CDR1 reads ENHRY; CDR2 reads SYGVKD. The CDR3 totals 15 residues. Unmatched junction bases numbered 3, after V lost 6 bases and J lost 5 bases. In nucleotides, the CDR3 is TGTGCCATCAGGAGGACTAGCGGGGGGAACAATGAGCAGTTCTTC. It translates to CAIRRTSGGNNEQFF.

The chain employs TRBV5-1 and TRBJ2-2; D is possibly TRBD1 (5 bases). The CDR3 is made up of 14 amino acids. Trimming shortened V by 1 base and J by 1 base, and 5 bases separated the two germline ends. Germline loops: CDR1 SGHRS, CDR2 YFSETQ. The CDR3 region is CASSLQGNTGELFF. The CDR3 nucleotides read TGCGCCAGCAGCTTGCAGGGGAACACCGGGGAGCTGTTTTTT. The whole variable domain, remainder taken from reference TRBV5-1 and TRBJ2-2, is KAGVTQTPRYLIKTRGQQVTLSCSPISGHRSVSWYQQTPGQGLQFLFEYFSETQRNKGNFPGRFSGRQFSNSRSEMNVSTLELGDSALYLCASSLQGNTGELFFGEGSRLTVL.

This sequence joins TRBV28 and TRBJ1-5, with D possibly being TRBD1 (5 bases). CDR1 is MDHEN and CDR2 is SYDVKM in the germline V gene. The CDR3 runs to 15 residues. The germline V and J ends were trimmed by 2 bases and 4 bases, with 12 bases remaining between them. In nucleotides, the CDR3 is TGTGCCAGCAGTTTAGCGGGGGGTCTGAATCAGCCCCAGCATTTT. As protein: CASSLAGGLNQPQHF.

V and J are TRBV21-1 and TRBJ2-1; TRBD2 is taken as the D call from the table, unchecked against the DNA. TRBV21-1 is noted as a pseudogene. The CDR3 extends over 15 amino acids. CDR3 sequence (DNA): TGTGCCAGCAGCAAAGCGAACGGTTCTTACAATGAGCAGTTCTTC. This translates into CASSKANGSYNEQFF.

This CDR3 is CASSQLELQGTYTF. In nucleotides, the CDR3 is TGTGCCAGCAGCCAACTAGAACTACAGGGGACCTACACCTTC. The chain links TRBV3-1 (or the pseudogene TRBV3-2) to TRBJ1-2, with 7 positions matching TRBD1. In germline, CDR1 is LGHDT, CDR2 YNNKEL (reference sequence). V was pared by 2 bases and J by 10 bases, with 10 bases of the junction left unmatched. The CDR3 consists of 14 residues.

V usage is TRBV15 and J usage is TRBJ2-7, with D possibly matching TRBD1 (5 bases). V was pared by 5 bases and J by 1 base, with 15 bases between. Germline CDR1 reads LNHNV; CDR2 reads YYDKDF (reference sequence). CDR3 length: 15 amino acids. CDR3 amino acids: CATSLTQGKSYEQYF. CDR3 nucleotide sequence: TGTGCCACCAGCTTAACCCAGGGTAAATCCTACGAGCAGTACTTC.

The V and J genes are TRBV7-3 and TRBJ2-7; 7 positions agree with TRBD2. CDR1 is SGHTA, CDR2 FQGTGA, per germline. CDR3 size: 13 residues. Trimming at V came to 3 bases and at J to 6 bases, leaving 5 bases not matched to a gene. The CDR3 reads CASSLGWEGEQYV. In DNA, the CDR3 is TGTGCCAGCAGCTTGGGGTGGGAGGGCGAGCAGTACGTC.

The rearrangement uses TRBV5-1 and TRBJ1-2, with a possible D match to TRBD1 (6 bases). Looked up from germline, CDR1 is SGHRS and CDR2 is YFSETQ. Trimming took off 1 base at V and 3 bases at J, with 16 bases between the two ends. The CDR3 contains 16 residues. In DNA form, the CDR3 reads TGCGCCAGCAGCTTGCGGGCAGGGGCTGGAGACTATGGCTACACCTTC. This gives the protein CASSLRAGAGDYGYTF. The whole variable domain, remainder taken from reference TRBV5-1 and TRBJ1-2, is KAGVTQTPRYLIKTRGQQVTLSCSPISGHRSVSWYQQTPGQGLQFLFEYFSETQRNKGNFPGRFSGRQFSNSRSEMNVSTLELGDSALYLCASSLRAGAGDYGYTFGSGTRLTVV.

The CDR3 sequence: CASSPPTGANTGELFF. Here the CDR3 DNA reads TGTGCCAGCAGCCCCCCTACAGGGGCGAACACCGGGGAGCTGTTTTTT. The rearrangement links TRBV6-6 to TRBJ2-2; 7 bases are a match to TRBD1. The CDR3 has 16 residues. In germline, CDR1 is MNHNY, CDR2 SVGAGI (reference sequence). V gave up 6 bases and J gave up 0 bases; unmatched junction bases: 7.